This passage covers 32 T cell receptor beta chains from one sample sequenced in a study of shared clonotypes between healthy human individuals. Assay used: immunoSEQ multiplex PCR; TCRdb lists only in-frame clones, some missing. Of a few million clones listed, 85% to 95% are singletons. Sequenced: naive CD4+ T cells from PBMCs. Subset in this sample: CD45RA+ positively selected. These receptors were collected from a man aged 18-30 years in good health. Some clones in this sample may be carry-over from other donors' samples.

The rearrangement links TRBV19 to TRBJ1-5; D is uncertain. Trimming took off 0 bases at V and 5 bases at J, with 5 bases between the two ends. The CDR3 sequence is 13 residues long. Germline CDR1 reads LNHDA; CDR2 reads SQIVND (reference sequence). CDR3 nucleotide sequence: TGTGCCAGTAGTATAGACAGTGATCAGCCCCAGCATTTT. This codes for CASSIDSDQPQHF.

This chain connects TRBV5-1 to TRBJ2-1; TRBD2 matches 12 bases. The germline V gene has CDR1 SGHRS and CDR2 YFSETQ. Trimming cost V 3 bases and J 4 bases; bases outside gene matches: 17. The CDR3 extends over 20 amino acids. The CDR3 region has the DNA TGCGCCAGCAGCTCAGGAGGTGAGGCTAGCGGGAGGGCCGGGTACAATGAGCAGTTCTTC. This gives the protein CASSSGGEASGRAGYNEQFF.

CDR3 loop: CASSQTGTRDDTQYF. The DNA of the CDR3 is TGTGCCAGCAGCCAGACCGGGACTAGGGACGATACGCAGTATTTT. This chain joins TRBV4-2 and TRBJ2-3, with 8 nucleotides matching TRBD2. The CDR3 loop spans 15 amino acids. Germline loops: CDR1 LGHNA, CDR2 YNFKEQ. J lost 6 bases, V lost 3 bases, and 8 bases had no gene match.

The chain combines TRBV9 with TRBJ2-2; 7 nucleotides match TRBD2. Trimming cost V 6 bases and J 7 bases; bases outside gene matches: 12. Germline CDR1 is SGDLS and CDR2 is YYNGEE. This CDR3 contains 15 residues. DNA for the CDR3: TGTGCCAGCAACCCTTGGGGAGGGCCTGACGGGGAGCTGTTTTTT. Translated: CASNPWGGPDGELFF.

The J gene is TRBJ1-1, the V gene TRBV19, with D tentatively TRBD1 (5 bases). V lost 6 bases and J 0 bases, leaving 20 bases between the germline ends. The CDR3 is 17 amino acids. Germline V gene data show CDR1 as LNHDA and CDR2 as SQIVND (reference sequence). DNA of the CDR3: TGTGCCAGTAGGGGAGGAATGGGGCAGCTCATGAACACTGAAGCTTTCTTT. This codes for CASRGGMGQLMNTEAFF.

The V and J genes are TRBV25-1 and TRBJ1-3; D may be TRBD1 (6 bases). Per germline, CDR1 MGHDK and CDR2 SYGVNS. V lost 3 bases and J lost 0, with 18 bases in between. The CDR3 extends over 18 amino acids. The DNA for the CDR3 is TGTGCCAGCAGTGAGGACTACTCGGGACATCTCTCTGGAAACACCATATATTTT. Residues: CASSEDYSGHLSGNTIYF.

The J gene is TRBJ1-1, the V gene TRBV15; D uncertain. Germline V gene data show CDR1 as LNHNV and CDR2 as YYDKDF (reference sequence). This CDR3 is 11 amino acids long. V gave up 0 bases and J gave up 8 bases, with 4 bases separating them. The DNA of the CDR3 is TGTGCCACCAGCAGAGAACAGGAAGCTTTCTTT. Protein sequence: CATSREQEAFF.

To note about this clone: This sample includes further DNA sequences coding for the same CDR3. This chain joins TRBV6-1 and TRBJ1-5; TRBD1 aligns across 7 bases. Germline-derived CDR1 and CDR2 are MNHNS and SASEGT. The ends lost 6 bases at V and 3 bases at J; junction bases unmatched: 2. This CDR3 is built from 13 residues. The CDR3, as DNA: TGTGCCAGCAGGACAGGGAACAATCAGCCCCAGCATTTT. Translation gives CASRTGNNQPQHF.

This chain links TRBV4-2 with TRBJ2-1; 7 positions match TRBD1. CDR1 is LGHNA and CDR2 is YNFKEQ in the germline V gene. J was trimmed by 8 bases and V by 6 bases; bases with no gene match: 7. The CDR3 runs 13 residues. CDR3 bases: TGTGCCAGCAGTCTAAGGGGGCGCGATGAGCAGTTCTTC. This encodes CASSLRGRDEQFF.

This rearrangement joins TRBV7-3 to TRBJ2-7; the match to TRBD2 covers 11 bases. Germline V gene lookup returns CDR1 SGHTA and CDR2 FQGTGA. The CDR3 is 18 residues long. The trim removed 5 bases at V and 1 base at J, leaving 13 bases unmatched. The CDR3 sequence: CASSPRLAGGPASYEQYF. In nucleotides, the CDR3 is TGTGCCAGCAGCCCAAGGTTAGCGGGAGGGCCAGCGTCCTACGAGCAGTACTTC.

The V call is TRBV13, the J call TRBJ1-5; D is unclear. The CDR3 consists of 12 residues. With 2 bases removed from V and 3 bases from J, the gap between germline ends came to 2 bases. The germline V gene has CDR1 PRHDT and CDR2 FYEKMQ (reference sequence). CDR3 in amino acids: CASSLYNQPQHF. The CDR3 region has the DNA TGTGCCAGCAGCTTATACAATCAGCCCCAGCATTTT.

This clone was detected once. This chain connects TRBV10-3 to TRBJ1-5; D is perhaps TRBD1 (6 bases). V was trimmed by 10 bases and J by 2 bases, leaving 15 bases between them. There are 14 residues in the CDR3. Germline V gives CDR1 ENHRY, CDR2 SYGVKD. This CDR3 is CATTLGGGNQPQHF. The CDR3 DNA reads as TGTGCCACCACCCTGGGGGGCGGCAATCAGCCCCAGCATTTT.

The chain links TRBV2 to TRBJ2-7; TRBD2 is a possible D gene (5 bases). Germline-derived CDR1 and CDR2 are SNHLY and FYNNEI. The CDR3 is 14 amino acids. Trimming left V 8 bases short and J 6 bases short, with 20 bases between. CDR3 amino acids: CASVTDRTGSEQYF. The DNA for the CDR3 is TGTGCCAGCGTAACTGACCGGACGGGGTCCGAGCAGTACTTC.

The chain links TRBV5-4 to TRBJ2-1, with 13 bases identical to TRBD2. CDR3 length: 16 amino acids. Germline CDR1 is SGHNT and CDR2 is YYREEE (reference sequence). V lost 3 bases to trimming and J lost 9 bases; unmatched junction nucleotides: 9. The CDR3 nucleotides read TGTGCCAGCAGCTCATCGGGACTAGCGGGATCCGGTGAGCAGTTCTTC. Protein: CASSSSGLAGSGEQFF.

This chain joins TRBV7-9 and TRBJ2-7, with 7 bases identical to TRBD1. Germline CDR1 is SEHNR and CDR2 is FQNEAQ (reference sequence). CDR3 length: 14 residues. V gave up 1 base and J gave up 6 bases; unmatched junction bases: 6. This CDR3 is CASSLETNRGEQYF. CDR3 sequence (DNA): TGTGCCAGCAGCTTAGAGACCAACAGGGGCGAGCAGTACTTC.

The rearrangement links TRBV6-1 to TRBJ2-5; 8 nucleotides align to TRBD2. Germline CDR1 MNHNS, CDR2 SASEGT. Trimming at V came to 2 bases and at J to 2 bases, leaving 4 bases not matched to a gene. CDR3 length: 15 amino acids. This chain's CDR3 is CASSELAGPQETQYF. DNA for the CDR3: TGTGCCAGCAGTGAACTAGCGGGCCCACAAGAGACCCAGTACTTC.

The chain uses TRBV5-1 and TRBJ2-7, with a weak D call TRBD2 (5 bases). Germline loops: CDR1 SGHRS, CDR2 YFSETQ. The CDR3 extends over 16 amino acids. Trimming pared 0 bases from V and 2 bases from J, leaving 15 bases between. The DNA of the CDR3 is TGCGCCAGCAGCTTGGGTTGGGGAGACGGAGCCTACGAGCAGTACTTC. Its translation: CASSLGWGDGAYEQYF.

On this clone: Other DNA sequences in this sample translate to the same CDR3. The CDR3 bases are TGTGCCAGCAGCCCACCCGATCAGCCCCAGCATTTT. Translating gives CASSPPDQPQHF. The chain uses TRBV7-9 and TRBJ1-5, with D unresolved. Trimming pared 5 bases from V and 5 bases from J, leaving 7 bases between. The CDR3 contains 12 residues. CDR1 is SEHNR, CDR2 FQNEAQ, per germline (reference sequence).

The chain couples TRBV5-1 to TRBJ1-1; the match to TRBD1 covers 7 bases. The CDR3 is 16 residues long. Germline values: CDR1 SGHRS, CDR2 YFSETQ. J was trimmed by 0 bases and V by 3 bases; bases with no gene match: 8. CDR3 DNA sequence: TGCGCCAGCAGCTCGCAGGGGGGTACCTTGAACACTGAAGCTTTCTTT. This translates into CASSSQGGTLNTEAFF. Using reference TRBV5-1 and TRBJ1-1 for the parts outside the CDR3, the full variable domain is KAGVTQTPRYLIKTRGQQVTLSCSPISGHRSVSWYQQTPGQGLQFLFEYFSETQRNKGNFPGRFSGRQFSNSRSEMNVSTLELGDSALYLCASSSQGGTLNTEAFFGQGTRLTVV.

This chain uses TRBV2 with TRBJ2-5; D unresolved. Trimming removed 0 bases at V and 9 bases at J, with 5 bases between. The germline CDR1 and CDR2 sequences are SNHLY and FYNNEI. This CDR3 contains 11 residues. CDR3 bases: TGTGCCAGCAGTGAAGCCCGGGCCCAGTACTTC. Translating gives CASSEARAQYF.

The V and J genes are TRBV11-2 and TRBJ1-5; 10 bases are shared with TRBD1. V dropped 3 bases and J dropped 6; count of bases not matched to a gene: 5. The CDR3 loop spans 15 amino acids. The germline V gene encodes CDR1 SGHAT and CDR2 FQNNGV. As DNA, the CDR3 is TGTGCCAGCAGCTTTGGGACAGGGGATGCTCAGCCCCAGCATTTT. Its translation: CASSFGTGDAQPQHF.

The chain combines TRBV2 with TRBJ2-5; TRBD1 matches 11 bases. This CDR3 contains 17 residues. V was pared by 7 bases and J by 2 bases, with 12 bases of the junction left unmatched. CDR1 SNHLY and CDR2 FYNNEI come from the germline V gene. CDR3 in amino acids: CASIRTGGRLGQETQYF. The CDR3, as DNA: TGTGCCAGCATTCGGACAGGGGGCCGATTAGGGCAAGAGACCCAGTACTTC.

The genes are TRBV7-9 and TRBJ2-5; 7 bases are shared with TRBD2. Gene TRBJ2-7 matches the end of the DNA better, so the J call may be wrong. Germline V lookup: CDR1 SEHNR, CDR2 FQNEAQ (reference sequence). This CDR3 region has 14 residues. The CDR3 DNA follows: TGTGCCAGCAGCTCTCGCAGCGGGGACGACGAGCAGTACTTC. It encodes CASSSRSGDDEQYF.

The chain uses TRBV29-1 and TRBJ2-7, with 11 bases fitting TRBD2. Germline lookup yields CDR1 SQVTM and CDR2 ANQGSEA. CDR3 size: 14 residues. The trim removed 5 bases at V and 3 bases at J, leaving 6 bases unmatched. CDR3 in DNA: TGCAGCGTTCTAACTAGCGGGAGCGGCTACGAGCAGTACTTC. Its translation is CSVLTSGSGYEQYF.

This clone was recorded only once. This sequence joins TRBV27 and TRBJ1-1; 10 positions agree with TRBD1. Germline V gene lookup returns CDR1 MNHEY and CDR2 SMNVEV (reference sequence). The CDR3 extends over 16 amino acids. Trimming took 5 bases from V and 0 from J; bases not matched to a gene: 6. In nucleotides, the CDR3 is TGTGCCAGCAGTAGAGGGACAGGGGTAATGAACACTGAAGCTTTCTTT. This translates into CASSRGTGVMNTEAFF.

The chain joins TRBV19 to TRBJ2-3; D not certain. CDR1 is LNHDA and CDR2 is SQIVND in the germline V gene (reference sequence). V lost 4 bases and J lost 5, with 7 bases in between. The CDR3 is made up of 12 amino acids. This chain's CDR3 is CASSNAQDTQYF. The CDR3, as DNA: TGTGCCAGTAGTAACGCGCAAGATACGCAGTATTTT.

In its sample, this clone was seen once. The chain joins TRBV27 to TRBJ2-3, with 7 bases matching TRBD2. The trim removed 3 bases at V and 0 bases at J, leaving 9 bases unmatched. The CDR3 contains 17 residues. Germline V gene data show CDR1 as MNHEY and CDR2 as SMNVEV (reference sequence). The CDR3 nucleotides are TGTGCCAGCAGTTTCTCCGGGACTACTTCTAGCACAGATACGCAGTATTTT. Translated: CASSFSGTTSSTDTQYF.

Here the CDR3 DNA reads TGTGCCAGCAGCCTGGTGCGGGATACGCAGTATTTT. It translates to CASSLVRDTQYF. The chain couples TRBV11-3 to TRBJ2-3; unclear D gene. V was cut by 5 bases and J by 6 bases, with 9 bases left in between. The germline CDR1 and CDR2 sequences are SGHNT and YENEEA. This CDR3 spans 12 amino acids.

On this clone: Different DNA sequences within this sample yield the same CDR3. V is TRBV6-6 and J is TRBJ2-3; D remains ambiguous. This CDR3 comprises 12 residues. V was clipped by 5 bases and J by 4 bases, with 7 bases between them. Per germline, CDR1 MNHNY and CDR2 SVGAGI (reference sequence). CDR3 protein: CASSRGADTQYF. The DNA of the CDR3 is TGTGCCAGCAGTAGAGGCGCAGATACGCAGTATTTT.

This rearrangement joins TRBV5-1 to TRBJ2-3; 9 positions agree with TRBD1. The ends lost 4 bases at V and 5 bases at J; junction bases unmatched: 2. CDR3 length: 13 residues. Germline loops: CDR1 SGHRS, CDR2 YFSETQ. The CDR3 DNA follows: TGCGCCAGCAGCGGACAGGGGCTAGATACGCAGTATTTT. This codes for CASSGQGLDTQYF.

The chain has TRBV4-1 and TRBJ2-3; no clear D gene. Germline V gene sequence: CDR1 MGHRA, CDR2 YSYEKL. V lost 3 bases and J lost 0, with 13 bases in between. The CDR3 contains 16 residues. The CDR3 sequence is CASSHGVIRSTDTQYF. The CDR3 DNA sequence: TGCGCCAGCAGCCACGGCGTTATCCGTAGCACAGATACGCAGTATTTT.

This clone was recorded only once. The V and J genes are TRBV4-3 and TRBJ2-1; 14 nucleotides agree with TRBD2. Germline-derived CDR1 and CDR2 are LGHNA and YSLEER. The CDR3 sequence is 14 residues long. J lost 13 bases, V lost 0 bases, and 2 bases had no gene match. The CDR3 coding sequence is TGCGCCAGCAGCCAAGAGACTAGCGGGAGGGCCCAGTTCTTC. This gives the protein CASSQETSGRAQFF.